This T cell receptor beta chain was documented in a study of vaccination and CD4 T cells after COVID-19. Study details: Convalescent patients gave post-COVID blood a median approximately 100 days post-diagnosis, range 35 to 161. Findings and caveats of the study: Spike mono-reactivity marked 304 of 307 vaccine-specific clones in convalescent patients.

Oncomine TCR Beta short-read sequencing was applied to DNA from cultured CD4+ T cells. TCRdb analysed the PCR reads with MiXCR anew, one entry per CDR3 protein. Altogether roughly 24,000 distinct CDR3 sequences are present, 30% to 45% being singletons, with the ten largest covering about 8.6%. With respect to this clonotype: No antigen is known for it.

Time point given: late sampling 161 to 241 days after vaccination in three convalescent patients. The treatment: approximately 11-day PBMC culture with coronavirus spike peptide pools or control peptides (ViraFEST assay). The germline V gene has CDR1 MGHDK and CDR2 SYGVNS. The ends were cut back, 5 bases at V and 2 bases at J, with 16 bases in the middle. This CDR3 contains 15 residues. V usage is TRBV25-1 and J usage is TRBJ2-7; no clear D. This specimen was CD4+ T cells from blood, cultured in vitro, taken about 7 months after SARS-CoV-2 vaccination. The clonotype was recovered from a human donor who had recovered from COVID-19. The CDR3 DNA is TGTGCCAGCAGTCAGAAACGGATATTACCCTACGAGCAGTACTTC. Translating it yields CASSQKRILPYEQYF.